One sample yielded the 25 T cell receptor beta chains listed below, sequenced in a study of cytomegalovirus exposure and HLA in healthy donors (dated by TCRdb to the late 2010s). The library was prepared using the immunoSEQ multiplex PCR assay. For the multiplex PCR, a mixture combining 60 forward primers for TCR Vbeta segments and 13 reverse primers for TCR Jbeta segments was used. TCRdb mirrors the immuneACCESS table, restricted to in-frame sequences. Some clones are absent from its copies; in checked studies, under half trace to an unresolved V gene, and the reason for the others is unknown. Present in this sample are around 78,000 clones, approximately 77% of which were seen just once. The top ten clones comprise over 8.5% of the sample. Material for sequencing was PBMCs. All receptors come from a woman in her thirties or forties in good health and CMV-seropositive.

This chain links TRBV9 with TRBJ1-1; D is undetermined. The germline V gene encodes CDR1 SGDLS and CDR2 YYNGEE. This CDR3 is built from 14 residues. V was shortened by 4 bases and J by 0 bases, with 10 bases between the two germline ends. The CDR3 protein is CASSLGPLNTEAFF. The CDR3 nucleotides read TGTGCCAGCAGCCTTGGGCCCCTGAACACTGAAGCTTTCTTT.

V gene TRBV10-2 combines with J gene TRBJ1-2; D not certain. The CDR3 extends over 16 amino acids. Trimming cost V 1 base and J 5 bases, with 17 bases left between them. Germline V CDR1 and CDR2: WSHSY, SAAADI. CDR3 in DNA: TGCGCCAGCAGTGAGTTTGGGCAGAAACTCCTTTATGGCTACACCTTC. Amino acid sequence: CASSEFGQKLLYGYTF.

In its sample, this clone was seen once. The CDR3 DNA sequence: TGCGCCAGCCGTCCGGCGGGCCGCACAGATACGCAGTATTTT. The encoded protein is CASRPAGRTDTQYF. V is TRBV5-1 and J is TRBJ2-3; possible D gene TRBD2, 5 bases. Germline CDR1 SGHRS, CDR2 YFSETQ. CDR3 size: 14 residues. With 7 bases removed from V and 1 base from J, the gap between germline ends came to 13 bases.

The rearrangement links TRBV7-6 to TRBJ2-2, with D uncertain. Between the trimmed V and J ends, which lost 2 bases and 1 base, there was a span of 8 bases. The CDR3 contains 15 residues. Germline-derived CDR1 and CDR2 are SGHVS and FNYEAQ. CDR3: CASSLNAGNTGELFF. The CDR3 DNA is TGTGCCAGCAGCTTAAATGCAGGGAACACCGGGGAGCTGTTTTTT.

A few counts support this clone. The chain is built from TRBV28 and TRBJ2-7; possible D gene TRBD1, 5 bases. Germline V lookup: CDR1 MDHEN, CDR2 SYDVKM. V gave up 4 bases and J gave up 5 bases, with 12 bases separating them. This CDR3 spans 13 amino acids. The DNA of the CDR3 is TGTGCCAGCAGTTCCAGACAGTTGGACGAGCAGTACTTC. Encoded protein: CASSSRQLDEQYF.

This clone has just one count. The chain carries TRBV10-1 and TRBJ2-1; TRBD2 agrees at 8 bases. Germline V gene data show CDR1 as WNHNN and CDR2 as SYGVQD (reference sequence). This CDR3 comprises 16 residues. After removal of 3 bases from V and 7 bases from J, the junction contained 11 bases not matched to a gene. CDR3 DNA sequence: TGCGCCAGCAGTGACGGGGGGGGGATAACAGGGAATGAGCAGTTCTTC. Residues: CASSDGGGITGNEQFF.

J is TRBJ2-7 and V is TRBV2, with 9 bases fitting TRBD1. V lost 8 bases to trimming and J lost 7 bases; unmatched junction nucleotides: 18. The germline V gene encodes CDR1 SNHLY and CDR2 FYNNEI. The CDR3 runs to 16 residues. CDR3 in DNA: TGTGCCAGCGAATCTTATACGGGACAGGGACCTAGGGAGCAGTACTTC. Translation gives CASESYTGQGPREQYF.

This clone was detected only a few times. The gene calls are TRBV30 and TRBJ1-2; the D gene is possibly TRBD1 (6 bases). V was cut by 7 bases and J by 2 bases, with 14 bases left in between. Germline assignment: CDR1 GTSNPN and CDR2 SVGIG (reference sequence). The CDR3 length is 13 residues. In DNA, the CDR3 is TGTGCCTCCTCGCGCAGGGGAAACTATGGCTACACCTTC. Protein product: CASSRRGNYGYTF. The variable domain in full, completed from reference TRBV30 and TRBJ1-2, reads SQTIHQWPATLVQPVGSPLSLECTVEGTSNPNLYWYRQAAGRGLQLLFYSVGIGQISSEVPQNLSASRPQDRQFILSSKKLLLSDSGFYLCASSRRGNYGYTFGSGTRLTVV.

This clone has only a few counts. The rearrangement uses TRBV6-1 and TRBJ1-6; perhaps TRBD1 as D (5 bases). Germline lookup yields CDR1 MNHNS and CDR2 SASEGT. The V end was cut by 4 bases, the J end by 4 bases, with 5 bases between. The CDR3 has 13 residues. CDR3: CASSGQYNSPLHF. The CDR3 coding sequence is TGTGCCAGCAGTGGACAGTATAATTCACCCCTCCACTTT.

The chain uses TRBV5-1 and TRBJ2-3; D is possibly TRBD1 (6 bases). Trimming left V 5 bases short and J 2 bases short, with 9 bases between. In germline, CDR1 is SGHRS, CDR2 YFSETQ. This CDR3 is 13 amino acids long. Written as DNA, the CDR3 is TGCGCCAGCAGAGGACAGCACACAGATACGCAGTATTTT. Its protein is CASRGQHTDTQYF.

The chain is built from TRBV4-1 and TRBJ1-1, with 9 bases fitting TRBD1. V shed 2 bases, J shed 1 base, and the junction held 8 bases outside the gene matches. The germline V gene encodes CDR1 MGHRA and CDR2 YSYEKL. The CDR3 consists of 17 residues. CDR3 residues: CASSQPPLGQGNTEAFF. CDR3 nucleotides: TGCGCCAGCAGCCAACCACCCCTGGGACAGGGGAACACTGAAGCTTTCTTT.

CDR3 sequence reads: CAAGDGEQFF. As DNA, the CDR3 is TGTGCCGCGGGAGACGGTGAGCAGTTCTTC. The chain carries TRBV6-1 and TRBJ2-1; 7 bases map to TRBD2. The germline V gene has CDR1 MNHNS and CDR2 SASEGT. V lost 11 bases and J lost 9; bases outside the gene matches: 4. The CDR3 is made up of 10 amino acids.

In regard to this clone: The identical CDR3 is also encoded by other nucleotide sequences in the sample. DNA for the CDR3: TGCGCCAGCAGCTTGGTAGTGCGGAGCACAGATACGCAGTATTTT. Protein product: CASSLVVRSTDTQYF. The genes are TRBV5-1 and TRBJ2-3; D not resolved. This CDR3 contains 15 residues. V lost 0 bases to trimming and J lost 0 bases, with 8 bases between them. CDR1 is SGHRS, CDR2 YFSETQ, per germline.

The rearrangement uses TRBV6-5 and TRBJ2-1; the D is unclear. The CDR3 totals 13 residues. Germline-derived CDR1 and CDR2 are MNHEY and SVGAGI. Between the trimmed V and J ends, which lost 0 bases and 7 bases, there was a span of 7 bases. CDR3 DNA sequence: TGTGCCAGCAGTTACTCCGACGGGAATGAGCAGTTCTTC. Translated: CASSYSDGNEQFF.

This clone was recorded a few times. Other nucleotide sequences in the sample specify the same CDR3. V and J are TRBV7-9 and TRBJ1-1, with D hard to call. The germline V and J ends were trimmed by 3 bases and 1 base, with 9 bases remaining between them. Germline V gives CDR1 SEHNR, CDR2 FQNEAQ (reference sequence). The length of the CDR3 is 14 residues. The CDR3 protein is CASSLGSQNTEAFF. Here the CDR3 DNA reads TGTGCCAGCAGCTTGGGCTCTCAGAACACTGAAGCTTTCTTT.

This clone was recorded a few times. The rearrangement links TRBV2 to TRBJ2-5, with a possible D match to TRBD1 (5 bases). Germline loops: CDR1 SNHLY, CDR2 FYNNEI. V lost 2 bases and J 14 bases, leaving 18 bases between the germline ends. CDR3 length equals 13 residues. The chain's CDR3 is CASSEIVTPRGYF. The CDR3 DNA reads as TGTGCCAGCAGTGAAATAGTGACTCCAAGGGGTTACTTC.

The rearrangement links TRBV27 to TRBJ2-1; 11 bases are shared with TRBD1. Germline CDR1 reads MNHEY; CDR2 reads SMNVEV (reference sequence). The CDR3 is 14 amino acids. V dropped 5 bases and J dropped 4; count of bases not matched to a gene: 1. As DNA, the CDR3 is TGTGCCAGCAGTGGGGACAGGGGGTACAATGAGCAGTTCTTC. This encodes CASSGDRGYNEQFF.

This clone appeared a few times. The V call is TRBV28, the J call TRBJ2-1, with 10 bases lining up with TRBD1. V shed 3 bases, J shed 7 bases, and the junction held 6 bases outside the gene matches. Germline-derived CDR1 and CDR2 are MDHEN and SYDVKM. The length of the CDR3 is 15 residues. CDR3 residues: CASSFSGTGVNEQFF. DNA for the CDR3: TGTGCCAGCAGTTTCTCCGGGACAGGGGTAAATGAGCAGTTCTTC.

The CDR3 region has the DNA TGTGCCAGCAAGGGAGGCGAAGAGACCCAGTACTTC. Its translation: CASKGGEETQYF. The V gene is TRBV6-6, the J gene TRBJ2-5, with D possibly matching TRBD2 (6 bases). The CDR3 has 12 residues. Germline V gene sequence: CDR1 MNHNY, CDR2 SVGAGI (reference sequence). The V gene lost 7 bases and the J gene lost 3 bases, with 9 bases spanning the gap.

The V call is TRBV30, the J call TRBJ2-7; D uncertain. CDR1 and CDR2 (germline): GTSNPN, SVGIG (reference sequence). Trimming left V 0 bases short and J 6 bases short, with 6 bases between. The CDR3 has 11 residues. In DNA form, the CDR3 reads TGTGCCTGGAGTGTGTCCCGCGAGCAGTACTTC. Translating it yields CAWSVSREQYF. The full variable domain, in which reference TRBV30 and TRBJ2-7 provide the parts outside the CDR3, is SQTIHQWPATLVQPVGSPLSLECTVEGTSNPNLYWYRQAAGRGLQLLFYSVGIGQISSEVPQNLSASRPQDRQFILSSKKLLLSDSGFYLCAWSVSREQYFGPGTRLTVT.

This clone has just a few counts. The rearrangement joins TRBV6-6 to TRBJ2-3; 8 bases are a match to TRBD2. Trimming cost V 6 bases and J 0 bases; bases outside gene matches: 8. The CDR3 has 16 amino acids. Germline CDR1 is MNHNY and CDR2 is SVGAGI (reference sequence). CDR3 in amino acids: CASRSTTSASTDTQYF. CDR3 in DNA: TGTGCCAGCAGATCTACGACTAGCGCAAGCACAGATACGCAGTATTTT.

This sequence joins TRBV7-2 and TRBJ2-7, with TRBD2 matching 7 bases. The trim removed 6 bases at V and 6 bases at J, leaving 14 bases unmatched. This CDR3 comprises 15 residues. The germline V gene has CDR1 SGHTA and CDR2 FQGNSA. DNA for the CDR3: TGTGCCAGCAGTCGCTCAGGCGCGGGAGTAATCGAGCAGTACTTC. Protein product: CASSRSGAGVIEQYF. The full variable domain, its missing parts supplied by reference TRBV7-2 and TRBJ2-7, is GAGVSQSPSNKVTEKGKDVELRCDPISGHTALYWYRQSLGQGLEFLIYFQGNSAPDKSGLPSDRFSAERTGGSVSTLTIQRTQQEDSAVYLCASSRSGAGVIEQYFGPGTRLTVT.

The genes are TRBV7-6 and TRBJ2-3, with 11 bases matching TRBD2. V lost 2 bases and J lost 8; bases outside the gene matches: 6. The CDR3 totals 15 residues. The germline V gene encodes CDR1 SGHVS and CDR2 FNYEAQ. CDR3 nucleotides: TGTGCCAGCAGCTTACAACTAGCGGGAGTCGGTACGCAGTATTTT. It translates to CASSLQLAGVGTQYF.

The CDR3 sequence is CASFPLQGIRQPQHF. CDR3 nucleotide sequence: TGTGCCAGCTTCCCTCTACAGGGAATACGTCAGCCCCAGCATTTT. The rearrangement links TRBV18 to TRBJ1-5; tentatively, D is TRBD1 (6 bases). V dropped 7 bases and J dropped 6 bases, with 19 bases sitting between them. The germline gives CDR1 KGHSH, CDR2 LQKENI. This CDR3 contains 15 residues.

This chain joins TRBV11-3 and TRBJ2-2, with D perhaps matching TRBD1 (6 bases). The CDR3 is 14 amino acids. V dropped 4 bases and J dropped 3 bases, with 9 bases sitting between them. The germline V gene encodes CDR1 SGHNT and CDR2 YENEEA. The CDR3 DNA sequence: TGTGCCAGCAGCTCGTCAGGGGACACCGGGGAGCTGTTTTTT. Translated: CASSSSGDTGELFF.